These 11 T cell receptor beta chains were sequenced from one sample in a study of T cell responses to AZD1222 COVID-19 vaccine. Measured with immunoSEQ multiplex PCR; TCRdb has only the in-frame clones, and not every one. This sample has 95,000 to 150,000 clones, with about nine tenths found just once. Sequencing used peripheral blood, obtained on day 0 of MenACWY control vaccination. All receptors come from an adult in good health.

The V and J genes are TRBV4-1 and TRBJ2-1; no firm D call. The CDR3 totals 14 residues. Looked up from germline, CDR1 is MGHRA and CDR2 is YSYEKL. The ends were cut back, 1 base at V and 4 bases at J, with 8 bases in the middle. The CDR3 DNA sequence: TGCGCCAGCAGCCAAGGGGCTGATTACAATGAGCAGTTCTTC. Translating gives CASSQGADYNEQFF.

Worth noting for this clone: The junction differs from germline at one of its ends, possibly a read error. V and J are TRBV5-8 and TRBJ1-1, with no clear D. The CDR3 totals 17 residues. The germline V gene has CDR1 SGHTS and CDR2 YDEGEE. CDR3 in amino acids: CASRLAKIYGLVTEAFF. CDR3 bases: TGTGCCAGCAGGTTGGCCAAGATCTACGGTCTCGTCACTGAAGCTTTCTTT.

The genes are TRBV25-1 and TRBJ2-5; maybe TRBD1 (6 bases). V was pared by 2 bases and J by 1 base, with 14 bases between. Germline V gives CDR1 MGHDK, CDR2 SYGVNS. This CDR3 region has 16 residues. In DNA, the CDR3 is TGTGCCAGCAGTGAACCCCGGACAGCCATCCAAGAGACCCAGTACTTC. Translating gives CASSEPRTAIQETQYF.

The V gene is TRBV5-4, the J gene TRBJ1-2; no definite D call. CDR1 is SGHNT and CDR2 is YYREEE in the germline V gene (reference sequence). The CDR3 covers 11 residues. The V and J ends lost 3 bases and 7 bases respectively, with 7 bases between them. CDR3 residues: CASSSFGGYTF. DNA of the CDR3: TGTGCCAGCAGCTCCTTCGGTGGCTACACCTTC.

The chain recombines TRBV9 with TRBJ2-3; TRBD1 is a possible D gene (6 bases). The CDR3 loop spans 15 amino acids. V lost 0 bases and J lost 6, with 14 bases in between. In germline, CDR1 is SGDLS, CDR2 YYNGEE. The CDR3 here is CASSVATTGIDTQYF. The DNA for the CDR3 is TGTGCCAGCAGCGTAGCCACAACAGGGATCGATACGCAGTATTTT. Using reference TRBV9 and TRBJ2-3 for the parts outside the CDR3, the full variable domain is DSGVTQTPKHLITATGQRVTLRCSPRSGDLSVYWYQQSLDQGLQFLIQYYNGEERAKGNILERFSAQQFPDLHSELNLSSLELGDSALYFCASSVATTGIDTQYFGPGTRLTVL.

The chain joins TRBV28 to TRBJ1-2; 12 bases map to TRBD1. J gave up 8 bases and V 1 base, and 5 bases lay outside the gene matches. The V gene's germline CDR1 is MDHEN and CDR2 SYDVKM. The CDR3 runs to 15 residues. In DNA form, the CDR3 reads TGTGCCAGCAGTTTATTGGGACAGGGGGCTGTGGGCTACACCTTC. This sequence encodes CASSLLGQGAVGYTF.

V is TRBV5-1 and J is TRBJ2-7; 10 positions agree with TRBD2. V trimming: 1 base; J trimming: 6 bases; junction bases outside the gene matches: 10. This CDR3 contains 16 residues. CDR1 and CDR2 from the germline V gene are SGHRS and YFSETQ. CDR3 sequence reads: CASSLTPIAGGSEQYF. DNA for the CDR3: TGCGCCAGCAGCTTGACCCCAATAGCGGGAGGTAGCGAGCAGTACTTC.

V and J are TRBV3-1 (or the pseudogene TRBV3-2) and TRBJ2-5; 12 bases line up with TRBD2. CDR3 size: 14 residues. Germline trimming cut 6 bases from V and 5 bases from J; bases unmatched to any gene: 4. Germline assignment: CDR1 LGHDT and CDR2 YNNKEL (reference sequence). This chain's CDR3 is CASRTSGGRETQYF. The CDR3 DNA follows: TGTGCCAGCAGGACTAGCGGGGGTAGGGAGACCCAGTACTTC.

The CDR3 DNA follows: TGTGCCAGTAGGCCAGGACAGGGTGTGGGCTATGGCTACACCTTC. It yields the protein CASRPGQGVGYGYTF. The gene calls are TRBV19 and TRBJ1-2, with TRBD1 matching 8 bases. V was clipped by 6 bases and J by 4 bases; unmatched bases: 10. Germline values: CDR1 LNHDA, CDR2 SQIVND (reference sequence). The CDR3 extends over 15 amino acids.

This clone was picked up one time. The chain carries TRBV24-1 and TRBJ1-1; D is undetermined. The CDR3 is 12 amino acids. From germline, CDR1 is KGHDR and CDR2 SFDVKD. Deletions cut 4 bases from V and 8 bases from J, with 10 bases between. In nucleotides, the CDR3 is TGTGCCACCAGTGACCTGACTGAGGAAGCTTTCTTT. Protein sequence: CATSDLTEEAFF.

V is TRBV6-5 and J is TRBJ2-7; possibly TRBD1 for D (6 bases). The CDR3 spans 13 residues. The germline CDR1 and CDR2 sequences are MNHEY and SVGAGI. Trimming pared 0 bases from V and 3 bases from J, leaving 6 bases between. CDR3 in DNA: TGTGCCAGCAGTTACTCCAGGGGCTACGAGCAGTACTTC. The encoded protein is CASSYSRGYEQYF.